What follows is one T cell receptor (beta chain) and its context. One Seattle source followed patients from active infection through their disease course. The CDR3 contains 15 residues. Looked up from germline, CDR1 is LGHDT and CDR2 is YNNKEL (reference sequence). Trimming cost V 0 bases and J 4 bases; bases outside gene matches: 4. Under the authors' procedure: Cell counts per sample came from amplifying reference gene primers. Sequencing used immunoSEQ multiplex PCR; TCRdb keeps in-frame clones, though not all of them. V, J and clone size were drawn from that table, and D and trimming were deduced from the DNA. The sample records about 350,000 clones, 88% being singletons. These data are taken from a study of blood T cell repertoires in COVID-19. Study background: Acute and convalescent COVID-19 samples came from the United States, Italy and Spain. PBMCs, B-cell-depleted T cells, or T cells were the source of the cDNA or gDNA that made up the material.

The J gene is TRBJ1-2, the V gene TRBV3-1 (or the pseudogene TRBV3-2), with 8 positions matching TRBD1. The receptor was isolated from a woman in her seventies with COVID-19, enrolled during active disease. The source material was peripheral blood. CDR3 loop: CASSQDFGQGYGYTF. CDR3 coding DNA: TGTGCCAGCAGCCAAGATTTCGGACAGGGCTATGGCTACACCTTC.